This T cell receptor beta chain is drawn from a study of persistence of HIV-infected CD4 T cells. Across the study: Donors had been on suppressive ART for a median of approximately eight years. Whole-study results and caveats: Antigen-responding cells were enriched for degenerate expanded CDR3beta sequences. Compared with CD3/CD28-stimulated cells, CMV- and Gag-responding cells showed lower TCRbeta richness. The rare CMV-responding cells with HIV-1 proviruses were not separately TCR-sequenced.

This was the immunoSEQ version 4 assay in survey mode. Libraries were prepared by immunoSEQ multiplex PCR; TCRdb keeps only in-frame clonotypes and omits some of them. The repertoire includes roughly 7,100 clones, over 60% of them detected once, and approximately 70% sits in the top ten. The CDR3 length is 16 residues. Germline assignment: CDR1 SEHNR and CDR2 FQNEAQ (reference sequence). Deletions cut 2 bases from V and 3 bases from J, with 17 bases between. The stimulus was lysate of CMV-infected fibroblasts, about 10 ug/mL. Sorting of responding CD4+ T cells relied on upregulated CD40 ligand together with CD69. Points on this clone: Its specificity is not known.

The rearrangement joins TRBV7-9 to TRBJ2-7, with D unclear. The sample consisted of CD4+ T cells sorted from PBMCs after approximately 19-hour stimulation, taken from a patient who received antiretroviral therapy. This TCR was sampled from an adult woman with HIV who was CMV-seropositive. The CDR3 reads CASSLNSSPKIYEQYF. CDR3 coding DNA: TGTGCCAGCAGCTTAAATTCTAGTCCAAAAATCTACGAGCAGTACTTC.